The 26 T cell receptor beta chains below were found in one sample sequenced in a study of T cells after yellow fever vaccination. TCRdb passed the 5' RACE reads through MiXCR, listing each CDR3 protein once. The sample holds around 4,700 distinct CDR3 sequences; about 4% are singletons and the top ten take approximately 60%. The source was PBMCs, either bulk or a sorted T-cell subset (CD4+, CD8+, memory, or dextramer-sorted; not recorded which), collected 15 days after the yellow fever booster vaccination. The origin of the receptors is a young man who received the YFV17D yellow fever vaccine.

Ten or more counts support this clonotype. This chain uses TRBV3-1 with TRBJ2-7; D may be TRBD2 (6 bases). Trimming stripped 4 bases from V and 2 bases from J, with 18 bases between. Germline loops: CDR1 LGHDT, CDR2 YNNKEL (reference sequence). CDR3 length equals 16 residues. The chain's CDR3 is CASSPDRLGVPYEQYF. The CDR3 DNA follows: TGTGCCAGCAGCCCAGACCGACTAGGAGTCCCCTACGAGCAGTACTTC.

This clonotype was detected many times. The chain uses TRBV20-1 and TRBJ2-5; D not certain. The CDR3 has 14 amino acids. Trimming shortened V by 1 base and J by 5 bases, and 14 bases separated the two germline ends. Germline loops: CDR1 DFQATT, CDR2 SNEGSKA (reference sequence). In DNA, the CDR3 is TGCAGTGCTAGAGGAATAGACCCCCGGGAGACCCAGTACTTC. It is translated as CSARGIDPRETQYF.

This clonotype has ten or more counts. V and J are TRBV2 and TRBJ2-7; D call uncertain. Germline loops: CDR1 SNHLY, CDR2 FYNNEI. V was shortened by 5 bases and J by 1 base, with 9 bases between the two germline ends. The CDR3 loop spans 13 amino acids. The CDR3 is CASSWEGSYEQYF. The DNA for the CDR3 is TGTGCCAGCAGTTGGGAAGGATCCTACGAGCAGTACTTC.

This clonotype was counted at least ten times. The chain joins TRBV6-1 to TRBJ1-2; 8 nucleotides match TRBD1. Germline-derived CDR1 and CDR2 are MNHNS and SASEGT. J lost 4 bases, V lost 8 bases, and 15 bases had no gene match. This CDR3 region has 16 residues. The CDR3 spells CASGTPPGTGLYGYTF. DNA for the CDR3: TGTGCCAGCGGGACGCCACCCGGGACAGGACTCTATGGCTACACCTTC.

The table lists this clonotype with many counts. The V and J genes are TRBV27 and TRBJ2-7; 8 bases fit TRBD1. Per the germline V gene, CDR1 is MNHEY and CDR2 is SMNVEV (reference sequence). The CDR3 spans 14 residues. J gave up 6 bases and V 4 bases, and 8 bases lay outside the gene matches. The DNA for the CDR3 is TGTGCCAGCAGTTCTGGGACAGGAGGTCTCGAGCAGTACTTC. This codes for CASSSGTGGLEQYF.

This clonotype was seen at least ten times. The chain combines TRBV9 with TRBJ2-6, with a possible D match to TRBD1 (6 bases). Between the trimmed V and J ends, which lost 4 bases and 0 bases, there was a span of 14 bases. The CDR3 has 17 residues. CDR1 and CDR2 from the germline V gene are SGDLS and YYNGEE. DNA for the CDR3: TGTGCCAGCAGCACCGGGACACGGTTCTCTGGGGCCAACGTCCTGACTTTC. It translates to CASSTGTRFSGANVLTF. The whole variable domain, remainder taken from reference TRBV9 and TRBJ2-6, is DSGVTQTPKHLITATGQRVTLRCSPRSGDLSVYWYQQSLDQGLQFLIQYYNGEERAKGNILERFSAQQFPDLHSELNLSSLELGDSALYFCASSTGTRFSGANVLTFGAGSRLTVL.

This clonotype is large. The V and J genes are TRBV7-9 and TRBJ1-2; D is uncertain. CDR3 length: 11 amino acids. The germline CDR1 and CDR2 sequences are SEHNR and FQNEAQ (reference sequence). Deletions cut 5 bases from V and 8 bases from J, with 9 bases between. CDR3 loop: CASSPNIGYTF. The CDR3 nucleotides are TGTGCCAGCAGCCCAAACATCGGCTACACCTTC.

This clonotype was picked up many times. In DNA form, the CDR3 reads TGCGCCAGCAGCCGATACTACGGCGCTAGCGGTGGATCCCCACAAGAGACCCAGTACTTC. This encodes CASSRYYGASGGSPQETQYF. V usage is TRBV4-1 and J usage is TRBJ2-5, with 7 bases identical to TRBD2. The V segment lost 4 bases and the J segment 2 bases; nucleotides outside the gene matches: 22. CDR3 size: 20 residues. CDR1 is MGHRA and CDR2 is YSYEKL in the germline V gene.

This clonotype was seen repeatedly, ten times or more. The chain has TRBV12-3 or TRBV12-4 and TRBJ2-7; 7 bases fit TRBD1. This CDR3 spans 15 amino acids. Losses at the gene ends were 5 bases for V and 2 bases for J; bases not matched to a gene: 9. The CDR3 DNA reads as TGTGCCAGCAGTGGCTGGGGACAGAGTACCTACGAGCAGTACTTC. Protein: CASSGWGQSTYEQYF.

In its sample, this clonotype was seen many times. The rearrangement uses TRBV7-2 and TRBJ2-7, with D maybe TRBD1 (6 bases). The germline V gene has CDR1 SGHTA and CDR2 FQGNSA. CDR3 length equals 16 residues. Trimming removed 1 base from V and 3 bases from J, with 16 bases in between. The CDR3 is CASSLGAQGFGYEQYF. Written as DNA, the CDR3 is TGTGCCAGCAGCTTAGGGGCTCAGGGGTTTGGCTACGAGCAGTACTTC.

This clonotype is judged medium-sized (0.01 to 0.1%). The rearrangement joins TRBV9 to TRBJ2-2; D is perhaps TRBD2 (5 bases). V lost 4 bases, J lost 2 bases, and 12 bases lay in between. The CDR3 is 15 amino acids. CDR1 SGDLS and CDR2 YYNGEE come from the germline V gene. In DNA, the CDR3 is TGTGCCAGCAGCTTCTCGGGGATTAACACCGGGGAGCTGTTTTTT. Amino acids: CASSFSGINTGELFF.

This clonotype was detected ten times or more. The CDR3 reads CAGMGGDTEAFF. Written as DNA, the CDR3 is TGTGCCGGCATGGGGGGGGACACTGAAGCTTTCTTT. The chain couples TRBV7-9 to TRBJ1-1; maybe TRBD1 (5 bases). The CDR3 has 12 residues. Trimming took off 11 bases at V and 3 bases at J, with 13 bases between the two ends. CDR1 is SEHNR and CDR2 is FQNEAQ in the germline V gene (reference sequence).

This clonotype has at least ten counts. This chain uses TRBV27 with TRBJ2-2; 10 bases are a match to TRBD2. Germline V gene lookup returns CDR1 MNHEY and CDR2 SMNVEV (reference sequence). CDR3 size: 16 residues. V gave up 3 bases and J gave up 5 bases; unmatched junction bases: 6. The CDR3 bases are TGTGCCAGCAGTTTCTTGACTAGCGGGTTAACCGGGGAGCTGTTTTTT. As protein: CASSFLTSGLTGELFF.

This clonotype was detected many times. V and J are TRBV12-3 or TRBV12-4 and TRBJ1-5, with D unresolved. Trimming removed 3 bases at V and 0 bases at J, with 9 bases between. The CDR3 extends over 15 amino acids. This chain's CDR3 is CASSFEEYSNQPQHF. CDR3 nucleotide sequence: TGTGCCAGCAGTTTCGAGGAGTATAGCAATCAGCCCCAGCATTTT.

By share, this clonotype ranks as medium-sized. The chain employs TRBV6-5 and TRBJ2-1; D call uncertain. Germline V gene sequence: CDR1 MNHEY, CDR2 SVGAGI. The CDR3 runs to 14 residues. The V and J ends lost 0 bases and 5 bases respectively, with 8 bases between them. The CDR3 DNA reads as TGTGCCAGCAGTTACTCCGAATGGAACAATGAGCAGTTCTTC. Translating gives CASSYSEWNNEQFF.

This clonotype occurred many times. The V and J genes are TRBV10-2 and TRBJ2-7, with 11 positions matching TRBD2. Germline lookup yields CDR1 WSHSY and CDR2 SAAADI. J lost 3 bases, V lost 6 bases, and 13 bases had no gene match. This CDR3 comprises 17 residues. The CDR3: CASRDLAGGPDGYEQYF. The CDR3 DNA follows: TGCGCCAGCAGAGACTTAGCGGGAGGGCCGGACGGCTACGAGCAGTACTTC.

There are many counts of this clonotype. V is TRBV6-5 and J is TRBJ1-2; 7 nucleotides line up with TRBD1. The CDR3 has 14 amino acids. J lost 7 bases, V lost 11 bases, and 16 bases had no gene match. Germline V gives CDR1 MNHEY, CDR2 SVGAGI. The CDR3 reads CAARPAGGKAGYTF. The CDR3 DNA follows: TGTGCCGCTAGGCCCGCAGGGGGAAAGGCTGGCTACACCTTC.

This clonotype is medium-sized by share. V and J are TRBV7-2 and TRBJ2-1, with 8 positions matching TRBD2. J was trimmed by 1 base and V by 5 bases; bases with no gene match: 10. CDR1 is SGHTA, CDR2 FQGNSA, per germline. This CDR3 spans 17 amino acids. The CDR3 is CASSRTAAGVSYNEQFF. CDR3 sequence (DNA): TGTGCCAGCAGCCGAACGGCAGCGGGAGTTTCCTACAATGAGCAGTTCTTC. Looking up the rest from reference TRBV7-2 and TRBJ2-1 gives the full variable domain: GAGVSQSPSNKVTEKGKDVELRCDPISGHTALYWYRQSLGQGLEFLIYFQGNSAPDKSGLPSDRFSAERTGGSVSTLTIQRTQQEDSAVYLCASSRTAAGVSYNEQFFGPGTRLTVL.

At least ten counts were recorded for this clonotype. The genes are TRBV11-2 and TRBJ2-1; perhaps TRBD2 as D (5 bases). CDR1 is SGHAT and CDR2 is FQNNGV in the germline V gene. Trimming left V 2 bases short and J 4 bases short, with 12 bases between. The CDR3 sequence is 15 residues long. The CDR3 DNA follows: TGTGCCAGCAGCTTAACCAGGCGGGCTTACAATGAGCAGTTCTTC. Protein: CASSLTRRAYNEQFF.

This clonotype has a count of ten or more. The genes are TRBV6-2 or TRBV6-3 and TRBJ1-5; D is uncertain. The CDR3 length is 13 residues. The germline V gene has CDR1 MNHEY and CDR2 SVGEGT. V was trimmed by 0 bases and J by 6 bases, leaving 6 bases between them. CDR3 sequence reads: CASSYSTVQPQHF. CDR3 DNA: TGTGCCAGCAGTTACTCGACGGTTCAGCCCCAGCATTTT.

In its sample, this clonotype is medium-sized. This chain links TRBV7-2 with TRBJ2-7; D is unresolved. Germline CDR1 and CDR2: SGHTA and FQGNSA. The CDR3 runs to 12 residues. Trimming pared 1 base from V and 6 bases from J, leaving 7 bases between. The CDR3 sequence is CASSLERFEQYF. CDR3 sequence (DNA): TGTGCCAGCAGCTTAGAGCGCTTCGAGCAGTACTTC. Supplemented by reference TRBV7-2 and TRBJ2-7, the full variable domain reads GAGVSQSPSNKVTEKGKDVELRCDPISGHTALYWYRQSLGQGLEFLIYFQGNSAPDKSGLPSDRFSAERTGGSVSTLTIQRTQQEDSAVYLCASSLERFEQYFGPGTRLTVT.

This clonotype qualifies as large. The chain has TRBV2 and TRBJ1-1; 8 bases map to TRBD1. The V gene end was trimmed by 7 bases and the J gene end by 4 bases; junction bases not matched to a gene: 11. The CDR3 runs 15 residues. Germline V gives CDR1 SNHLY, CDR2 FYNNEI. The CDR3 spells CASTSPDRVGTEAFF. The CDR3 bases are TGTGCCAGCACCTCCCCGGACAGGGTTGGCACTGAAGCTTTCTTT.

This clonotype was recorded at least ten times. CDR3 residues: CSVETAIRVGGYTF. CDR3 bases: TGCAGCGTTGAAACCGCCATCAGGGTGGGAGGCTACACCTTC. The gene calls are TRBV29-1 and TRBJ1-2; D possibly corresponds to TRBD1 (5 bases). This CDR3 is built from 14 residues. V shed 2 bases and J shed 8 bases, with 18 bases lying between them. Germline CDR1 SQVTM, CDR2 ANQGSEA.

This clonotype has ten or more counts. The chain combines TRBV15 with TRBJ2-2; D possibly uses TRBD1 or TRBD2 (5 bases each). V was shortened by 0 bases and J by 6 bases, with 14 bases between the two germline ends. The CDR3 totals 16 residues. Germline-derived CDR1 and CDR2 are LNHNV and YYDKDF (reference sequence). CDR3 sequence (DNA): TGTGCCACCAGCAGAGAGATAGGGACCTGGGCCGGGGAGCTGTTTTTT. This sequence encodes CATSREIGTWAGELFF.

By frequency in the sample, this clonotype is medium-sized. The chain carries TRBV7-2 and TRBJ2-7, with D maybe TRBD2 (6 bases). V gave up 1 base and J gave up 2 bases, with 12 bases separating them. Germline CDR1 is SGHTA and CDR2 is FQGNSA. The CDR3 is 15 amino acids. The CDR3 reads CASSLGRDLPYEQYF. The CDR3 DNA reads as TGTGCCAGCAGCTTAGGTCGGGACTTGCCCTACGAGCAGTACTTC.

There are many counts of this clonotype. The CDR3 loop reads CASSYSKSGTYEQYF. The CDR3 DNA follows: TGTGCCAGCAGTTACTCGAAGAGCGGAACCTACGAGCAGTACTTC. The chain employs TRBV6-5 and TRBJ2-7; weak D call: TRBD2 (5 bases). CDR3 length equals 15 residues. V lost 0 bases and J lost 2, with 11 bases in between. Germline V gene data show CDR1 as MNHEY and CDR2 as SVGAGI.